The 29 T cell receptor beta chains below were found in one sample sequenced in a study of cytomegalovirus exposure and HLA in healthy donors. The PCR ran on 60 Vbeta and 13 Jbeta primers. Sequencing used immunoSEQ multiplex PCR; TCRdb keeps in-frame clones, though not all of them. The repertoire holds more than 85,000 clones, around three quarters seen once, with 3.5% to 5% in the top ten. The sequencing sample was made of PBMCs. These receptors all stem from a female donor in good health and CMV-seropositive.

This clone was observed once. The chain joins TRBV18 to TRBJ1-2, with D perhaps TRBD1 (5 bases). Germline loops: CDR1 KGHSH, CDR2 LQKENI. V shed 0 bases and J shed 9 bases, with 20 bases lying between them. The CDR3 is 16 amino acids. The CDR3 sequence: CASSPPNTYQGSSYTF. CDR3 bases: TGTGCCAGCTCACCACCAAACACATATCAGGGATCTAGCTACACCTTC.

This chain connects TRBV10-3 to TRBJ2-5, with 7 nucleotides matching TRBD2. CDR1 ENHRY and CDR2 SYGVKD come from the germline V gene. Trimming removed 10 bases from V and 5 bases from J; junction bases left unmatched: 7. The CDR3 is 12 amino acids. CDR3 in amino acids: CASSGKWETQYF. CDR3 nucleotide sequence: TGTGCCAGCAGCGGGAAATGGGAGACCCAGTACTTC.

The CDR3 protein is CASSVGGGAFTQYF. The CDR3 region has the DNA TGTGCCAGCAGCGTAGGTGGGGGGGCCTTTACGCAGTATTTT. The chain couples TRBV9 to TRBJ2-3; a possible D gene is TRBD2 (7 bases). Per germline, CDR1 SGDLS and CDR2 YYNGEE. The V end was cut by 0 bases, the J end by 8 bases, with 13 bases between. The CDR3 sequence is 14 residues long.

J is TRBJ1-2 and V is TRBV4-3; 10 bases line up with TRBD1. The trim removed 1 base at V and 2 bases at J, leaving 7 bases unmatched. CDR1 is LGHNA and CDR2 is YSLEER in the germline V gene. This CDR3 is built from 17 residues. The CDR3 sequence is CASSQVIGTGVNYGYTF. CDR3 coding DNA: TGCGCCAGCAGCCAAGTCATAGGGACAGGGGTAAACTATGGCTACACCTTC.

The chain joins TRBV5-1 to TRBJ2-7; the D gene is possibly TRBD2 (6 bases). CDR1 and CDR2 (germline): SGHRS, YFSETQ. The V end was cut by 0 bases, the J end by 1 base, with 14 bases between. CDR3 length: 16 amino acids. The CDR3 nucleotides read TGCGCCAGCAGCTTGGTCGGGGGAGGAGGATCCTACGAGCAGTACTTC. This translates into CASSLVGGGGSYEQYF. Using reference TRBV5-1 and TRBJ2-7 for the parts outside the CDR3, the full variable domain is KAGVTQTPRYLIKTRGQQVTLSCSPISGHRSVSWYQQTPGQGLQFLFEYFSETQRNKGNFPGRFSGRQFSNSRSEMNVSTLELGDSALYLCASSLVGGGGSYEQYFGPGTRLTVT.

The CDR3, as DNA: TGTGCCAGCAGCTCCCCGGCGGGGATAATGAACACTGAAGCTTTCTTT. The encoded protein is CASSSPAGIMNTEAFF. This rearrangement joins TRBV7-8 to TRBJ1-1; D unresolved. The CDR3 covers 16 residues. Germline V gene lookup returns CDR1 SGHVS and CDR2 FQNEAQ. The germline V and J ends were trimmed by 4 bases and 0 bases, with 15 bases remaining between them.

J is TRBJ1-5 and V is TRBV18; no definite D call. The germline gives CDR1 KGHSH, CDR2 LQKENI. Trimming removed 4 bases at V and 0 bases at J, with 7 bases between. The CDR3 extends over 14 amino acids. The CDR3 region has the DNA TGTGCCAGCTCACGACAATATAGCAATCAGCCCCAGCATTTT. This encodes CASSRQYSNQPQHF.

V gene TRBV4-1 combines with J gene TRBJ2-3; tentatively, D is TRBD2 (6 bases). From germline, CDR1 is MGHRA and CDR2 YSYEKL. The CDR3 loop spans 14 amino acids. Trimming left V 1 base short and J 1 base short, with 6 bases between. CDR3: CASSQAGGTDTQYF. The CDR3 nucleotides are TGCGCCAGCAGCCAAGCGGGAGGCACAGATACGCAGTATTTT.

In its sample, this clone was seen a few times. The V and J genes are TRBV30 and TRBJ2-1; 7 bases fit TRBD2. From germline, CDR1 is GTSNPN and CDR2 SVGIG (reference sequence). This CDR3 comprises 13 residues. J gave up 7 bases and V 6 bases, and 9 bases lay outside the gene matches. CDR3 loop: CACRAGVGNEQFF. CDR3 bases: TGTGCCTGCCGGGCGGGAGTAGGGAATGAGCAGTTCTTC.

The chain is built from TRBV6-6 and TRBJ2-2; perhaps TRBD1 as D (6 bases). There are 14 residues in the CDR3. In germline, CDR1 is MNHNY, CDR2 SVGAGI (reference sequence). Deletions cut 8 bases from V and 5 bases from J, with 15 bases between. The CDR3 here is CASGGRGITGELFF. CDR3 sequence (DNA): TGTGCCAGCGGAGGCAGGGGCATAACCGGGGAGCTGTTTTTT.

The rearrangement joins TRBV6-1 to TRBJ1-1; 10 nucleotides line up with TRBD1. V lost 6 bases, J lost 3 bases, and 4 bases stayed unmatched. Germline V gene lookup returns CDR1 MNHNS and CDR2 SASEGT. The CDR3 totals 14 residues. The CDR3 coding sequence is TGTGCCAGCAGATGGACAGGGGGGCACACTGAAGCTTTCTTT. It is translated as CASRWTGGHTEAFF.

This clone was picked up one time. This sequence joins TRBV19 and TRBJ1-5; 7 bases are shared with TRBD1. The CDR3 runs to 15 residues. Unmatched junction bases numbered 12, after V lost 7 bases and J lost 6 bases. Germline loops: CDR1 LNHDA, CDR2 SQIVND (reference sequence). The CDR3 DNA follows: TGTGCCAGTACGACAGGGAAGGGTAGAGGTCAGCCCCAGCATTTT. Translating gives CASTTGKGRGQPQHF.

J is TRBJ2-2 and V is TRBV5-1; 9 nucleotides match TRBD2. This CDR3 is built from 14 residues. V gave up 2 bases and J gave up 5 bases; unmatched junction bases: 1. CDR1 is SGHRS and CDR2 is YFSETQ in the germline V gene. The CDR3: CASSLTSGTGELFF. Here the CDR3 DNA reads TGCGCCAGCAGCTTAACTAGCGGGACCGGGGAGCTGTTTTTT. The full variable domain, its missing parts supplied by reference TRBV5-1 and TRBJ2-2, is KAGVTQTPRYLIKTRGQQVTLSCSPISGHRSVSWYQQTPGQGLQFLFEYFSETQRNKGNFPGRFSGRQFSNSRSEMNVSTLELGDSALYLCASSLTSGTGELFFGEGSRLTVL.

This chain links TRBV7-9 with TRBJ2-5; TRBD1 is a possible D gene (7 bases). The DNA end is more similar to TRBJ2-7, so the J call may be wrong. The CDR3 is 12 residues long. CDR1 SEHNR and CDR2 FQNEAQ come from the germline V gene (reference sequence). CDR3 bases: TGTGCCAGCAGCTTACAGGGGGGCGAGCAGTACTTC. Its translation is CASSLQGGEQYF.

The rearrangement joins TRBV9 to TRBJ2-2, with 10 bases matching TRBD1. Trimming removed 0 bases from V and 7 bases from J; junction bases left unmatched: 6. The CDR3 consists of 16 residues. Germline assignment: CDR1 SGDLS and CDR2 YYNGEE. CDR3 DNA sequence: TGTGCCAGCAGCGTAGCGGGACAGGGGCTTGGCGGGGAGCTGTTTTTT. It specifies CASSVAGQGLGGELFF.

The V and J genes are TRBV6-5 and TRBJ2-3; D not resolved. The CDR3 covers 14 residues. V was pared by 6 bases and J by 0 bases, with 10 bases between. The V gene's germline CDR1 is MNHEY and CDR2 SVGAGI. DNA of the CDR3: TGTGCCAGCAGGGATAGCAGAAGCACAGATACGCAGTATTTT. It codes for CASRDSRSTDTQYF.

The chain combines TRBV5-1 with TRBJ1-4; TRBD1 matches 9 bases. The CDR3 contains 16 residues. Germline CDR1 and CDR2: SGHRS and YFSETQ. The V and J ends lost 1 base and 3 bases, in that order; junction bases with no gene match: 4. The CDR3 sequence: CASSLKQGAANEKLFF. The DNA for the CDR3 is TGCGCCAGCAGCTTGAAACAGGGGGCGGCTAATGAAAAACTGTTTTTT. Full variable domain (missing parts from reference TRBV5-1 and TRBJ1-4): KAGVTQTPRYLIKTRGQQVTLSCSPISGHRSVSWYQQTPGQGLQFLFEYFSETQRNKGNFPGRFSGRQFSNSRSEMNVSTLELGDSALYLCASSLKQGAANEKLFFGSGTQLSVL.

This chain connects TRBV28 to TRBJ2-5, with 12 bases identical to TRBD1. The J call is in doubt because the DNA end fits TRBJ2-7 better. CDR1 is MDHEN and CDR2 is SYDVKM in the germline V gene. The CDR3 totals 15 residues. In DNA, the CDR3 is TGTGCCAGCAGTTTCGGGGGACAGGGGGCTTACGAGCAGTACTTC. Its translation is CASSFGGQGAYEQYF.

The chain uses TRBV5-4 and TRBJ2-5; D possibly corresponds to TRBD2 (6 bases). The V and J ends lost 1 base and 3 bases respectively, with 16 bases between them. There are 16 residues in the CDR3. Germline CDR1 is SGHNT and CDR2 is YYREEE (reference sequence). The CDR3 here is CASSLKVGGGEETQYF. The CDR3 nucleotides read TGTGCCAGCAGCTTGAAGGTGGGGGGTGGAGAAGAGACCCAGTACTTC.

This clone was seen once. The chain uses TRBV27 and TRBJ1-5, with a weak D call TRBD1 (6 bases). Trimming pared 6 bases from V and 6 bases from J, leaving 18 bases between. The CDR3 contains 15 residues. Germline-derived CDR1 and CDR2 are MNHEY and SMNVEV (reference sequence). The CDR3 spells CASRPPYRVGQPQHF. For the CDR3, the DNA is TGTGCCAGCAGGCCACCCTACAGGGTAGGTCAGCCCCAGCATTTT.

The CDR3 reads CASSPRVLNTEAFF. The CDR3 bases are TGTGCCAGCAGCCCCAGGGTCCTGAACACTGAAGCTTTCTTT. V usage is TRBV27 and J usage is TRBJ1-1; D possibly corresponds to TRBD1 (5 bases). The V end was cut by 6 bases, the J end by 0 bases, with 11 bases between. Per germline, CDR1 MNHEY and CDR2 SMNVEV (reference sequence). The CDR3 runs to 14 residues.

The chain couples TRBV4-1 to TRBJ1-2; 8 nucleotides agree with TRBD1. Unmatched junction bases numbered 10, after V lost 0 bases and J lost 4 bases. Germline loops: CDR1 MGHRA, CDR2 YSYEKL. This CDR3 has 17 amino acids. The CDR3: CASSQDRAGGMGYGYTF. CDR3 nucleotide sequence: TGCGCCAGCAGCCAAGATCGCGCAGGGGGCATGGGCTATGGCTACACCTTC.

On this clone itself: Compared with germline, one end of the junction differs, possibly owing to a read error. The chain links TRBV9 to TRBJ2-6; 9 positions match TRBD1. Looked up from germline, CDR1 is SGDLS and CDR2 is YYNGEE. This CDR3 is built from 18 residues. The CDR3 loop is CASSFPTGGSSGANGLTF. CDR3 sequence (DNA): TGTGCCAGCAGCTTCCCGACAGGGGGTAGCTCTGGGGCCAACGGCCTGACTTTC.

This sequence joins TRBV4-3 and TRBJ1-4; the D gene is possibly TRBD1 (5 bases). CDR1 and CDR2 from the germline V gene are LGHNA and YSLEER. There are 16 residues in the CDR3. V gave up 0 bases and J gave up 8 bases, with 16 bases separating them. The DNA for the CDR3 is TGCGCCAGCAGCCAAGATGTTTCAGGGTCCGGGGAAAAACTGTTTTTT. It codes for CASSQDVSGSGEKLFF.

The V and J genes are TRBV19 and TRBJ1-2; TRBD1 agrees at 10 bases. Germline V lookup: CDR1 LNHDA, CDR2 SQIVND (reference sequence). The V gene end was trimmed by 2 bases and the J gene end by 5 bases; junction bases not matched to a gene: 8. The CDR3 is made up of 16 amino acids. For the CDR3, the DNA is TGTGCCAGTAGTATACTTCCCCGGGACAGGGGATATGGCTACACCTTC. It is translated as CASSILPRDRGYGYTF.

The V and J genes are TRBV11-2 and TRBJ1-2; TRBD1 aligns across 7 bases. Trimming cost V 5 bases and J 4 bases; bases outside gene matches: 10. The CDR3 has 15 amino acids. From germline, CDR1 is SGHAT and CDR2 FQNNGV. The CDR3 DNA follows: TGTGCCAGCAGCCCAAGGGACAGAAGCTTCTATGGCTACACCTTC. This encodes CASSPRDRSFYGYTF.

This clone appeared a few times. V and J are TRBV21-1 and TRBJ2-7; the listed D gene, TRBD1, was not tested against the DNA. TRBV21-1 is a recognized pseudogene. The CDR3 contains 15 residues. The DNA of the CDR3 is TGTGCTTTTTGGTTGGGACATCTACTACTTTGCGAGCAGTACTTC. The encoded protein is CAFWLGHLLLCEQYF.

The rearrangement joins TRBV11-2 to TRBJ2-3; 13 nucleotides match TRBD2. Looked up from germline, CDR1 is SGHAT and CDR2 is FQNNGV. The CDR3 contains 17 residues. V was clipped by 5 bases and J by 3 bases; unmatched bases: 8. The CDR3 coding sequence is TGTGCCAGCAGCCCCAAACCGGGACTAGCGGGAACAGATACGCAGTATTTT. Translated, it gives CASSPKPGLAGTDTQYF.

The chain combines TRBV5-6 with TRBJ1-2; perhaps TRBD1 as D (5 bases). V shed 2 bases and J shed 0 bases, with 11 bases lying between them. The V gene's germline CDR1 is SGHDT and CDR2 YYEEEE. The CDR3 totals 15 residues. The CDR3 region has the DNA TGTGCCAGCAGCTTATGGGGGGGAGCTAACTATGGCTACACCTTC. Translation gives CASSLWGGANYGYTF.